The rows below give T cell receptor beta chains drawn from one sample of a study of blood T cell repertoires in COVID-19. Profiling relied on immunoSEQ multiplex PCR, and the TCRdb table lists in-frame clones only, not all of them. This table has tens of thousands of clones, roughly 87% appearing once. The sample consisted of peripheral blood. The receptors stem from an elderly man with acute or convalescent COVID-19. CDR3s leave out the opening cysteine and the closing phenylalanine or tryptophan.

v_call: TRBV4-1; j_call: TRBJ2-1; cdr3_aa: ASSPGQGPGSYNEQF
v_call: TRBV28; j_call: TRBJ2-5; cdr3_aa: ASSSRALVQETQY
v_call: TRBV18; j_call: TRBJ1-1; cdr3_aa: ASSREDIPNTEAF
v_call: TRBV19; j_call: TRBJ1-6; cdr3_aa: ASSIVDRSNSPLH
v_call: TRBV5-1; j_call: TRBJ1-2; cdr3_aa: ASSLSQGAGDGYT
v_call: TRBV2; j_call: TRBJ1-5; cdr3_aa: ASSIREAAYQPQH
v_call: TRBV7-6; j_call: TRBJ2-5; cdr3_aa: ASSLSGLAGDQETQY
v_call: TRBV19; j_call: TRBJ1-1; cdr3_aa: ASSPLSDRGYTEAF
v_call: TRBV3-1/TRBV3-2; j_call: TRBJ2-7; cdr3_aa: ASSPPDRGKQY
v_call: TRBV9; j_call: TRBJ2-5; cdr3_aa: ASSVRQGGGQETQY